Below, 20 T cell receptor beta chains from the same sample are listed, as sequenced in a study of blood T cell repertoires in COVID-19. Method: immunoSEQ multiplex PCR; TCRdb's copy keeps in-frame clones and lacks some. Of around 95,000 clones listed, over 75% were seen once; the top ten hold around 13%. Sequencing was done on a sample of peripheral blood. These receptors came from a human donor in a cohort sampled during active COVID-19.

The genes are TRBV4-1 and TRBJ2-4; D is unclear. There are 20 residues in the CDR3. Between the trimmed V and J ends, which lost 0 bases and 0 bases, there was a span of 21 bases. Germline V gene data show CDR1 as MGHRA and CDR2 as YSYEKL. The CDR3 region is CASSQDLTARSQLAKNIQYF. CDR3 bases: TGCGCCAGCAGCCAAGACCTCACAGCAAGATCACAACTAGCCAAAAACATTCAGTACTTC.

V gene TRBV25-1 combines with J gene TRBJ2-5; 7 bases agree with TRBD1. CDR1 and CDR2 (germline): MGHDK, SYGVNS. V was pared by 2 bases and J by 5 bases, with 5 bases of the junction left unmatched. The CDR3 covers 14 residues. Here the CDR3 reads CASSEARGRETQYF. The CDR3 region has the DNA TGTGCCAGCAGTGAAGCTAGGGGGCGGGAGACCCAGTACTTC.

The chain employs TRBV7-6 and TRBJ2-3; 10 bases are shared with TRBD1. In germline, CDR1 is SGHVS, CDR2 FNYEAQ. After removal of 6 bases from V and 0 bases from J, the junction contained 6 bases not matched to a gene. The CDR3 has 16 residues. The CDR3 region is CASRPAGQGSTDTQYF. The CDR3 DNA sequence: TGTGCCAGCAGACCGGCGGGACAGGGGAGCACAGATACGCAGTATTTT.

V is TRBV5-6 and J is TRBJ2-1; TRBD2 matches at 7 bases. Germline V lookup: CDR1 SGHDT, CDR2 YYEEEE. V dropped 0 bases and J dropped 1; count of bases not matched to a gene: 4. The CDR3 spans 16 residues. The CDR3 DNA sequence: TGTGCCAGCAGCTTGGGCGGGAGAGGATCCTACAATGAGCAGTTCTTC. It is translated as CASSLGGRGSYNEQFF.

The sample holds one count of this clone. The chain recombines TRBV7-9 with TRBJ2-1; D might be TRBD1 (5 bases). V lost 2 bases and J lost 2, with 7 bases in between. Germline V lookup: CDR1 SEHNR, CDR2 FQNEAQ (reference sequence). The CDR3 is 14 amino acids. CDR3 sequence reads: CASSLRGTYNEQFF. The DNA for the CDR3 is TGTGCCAGCAGCTTAAGGGGAACCTACAATGAGCAGTTCTTC.

J is TRBJ2-7 and V is TRBV6-2 or TRBV6-3; a possible D gene is TRBD2 (5 bases). Trimming shortened V by 5 bases and J by 0 bases, and 17 bases separated the two germline ends. Germline-derived CDR1 and CDR2 are MNHEY and SVGEGT. This CDR3 has 16 residues. The CDR3 DNA is TGTGCCAGCAGTCAAGCCCGGCCAACTAGCTCCTACGAGCAGTACTTC. It translates to CASSQARPTSSYEQYF.

V gene TRBV18 combines with J gene TRBJ2-1, with 8 positions matching TRBD1. Looked up from germline, CDR1 is KGHSH and CDR2 is LQKENI. Trimming took 6 bases from V and 8 from J; bases not matched to a gene: 18. There are 17 residues in the CDR3. The CDR3 protein is CASSNTYGTGIRDEQFF. The CDR3 DNA is TGTGCCAGCTCCAACACATACGGGACAGGCATTAGGGATGAGCAGTTCTTC.

The chain couples TRBV29-1 to TRBJ2-7; the D gene is possibly TRBD2 (6 bases). Between the trimmed V and J ends, which lost 7 bases and 3 bases, there was a span of 13 bases. Germline assignment: CDR1 SQVTM and CDR2 ANQGSEA. CDR3 length: 12 amino acids. The CDR3 loop is CSATGTFYEQYF. CDR3 DNA: TGCAGCGCCACGGGGACTTTCTACGAGCAGTACTTC.

The CDR3 loop reads CASSPGTPSSTDTQYF. The CDR3 bases are TGCGCCAGCAGCCCCGGGACACCCTCAAGCACAGATACGCAGTATTTT. This rearrangement joins TRBV4-3 to TRBJ2-3, with D maybe TRBD1 (6 bases). The length of the CDR3 is 16 residues. V was trimmed by 4 bases and J by 0 bases, leaving 14 bases between them. The V gene's germline CDR1 is LGHNA and CDR2 YSLEER.

The chain recombines TRBV20-1 with TRBJ2-7; unclear D gene. This CDR3 contains 14 residues. V was pared by 3 bases and J by 0 bases, with 12 bases between. Looked up from germline, CDR1 is DFQATT and CDR2 is SNEGSKA (reference sequence). CDR3 residues: CSASSQDPSYEQYF. As DNA, the CDR3 is TGCAGTGCTAGTTCCCAGGATCCCTCCTACGAGCAGTACTTC.

This clone came up a few times. CDR3 DNA sequence: TGTGCCAGCAGTTACGGGGGCCCGGGACAAAATTTGGCTTTCTTT. It encodes CASSYGGPGQNLAFF. This chain links TRBV6-2 or TRBV6-3 with TRBJ1-1; maybe TRBD1 (6 bases). V lost 2 bases and J lost 11, with 21 bases in between. The CDR3 sequence is 15 residues long. CDR1 and CDR2 (germline): MNHEY, SVGEGT.

The chain couples TRBV2 to TRBJ1-2; weak D call: TRBD1 (6 bases). The V gene's germline CDR1 is SNHLY and CDR2 FYNNEI. The CDR3 contains 14 residues. V was trimmed by 6 bases and J by 8 bases, leaving 19 bases between them. The CDR3 sequence: CASSVLQGWGGYTF. The CDR3 nucleotides are TGTGCCAGCAGCGTCTTACAGGGTTGGGGCGGCTACACCTTC.

The chain joins TRBV6-2 or TRBV6-3 to TRBJ1-2; the D gene is possibly TRBD1 (5 bases). Trimming left V 2 bases short and J 6 bases short, with 7 bases between. The CDR3 has 12 residues. Germline V lookup: CDR1 MNHEY, CDR2 SVGEGT. The CDR3 nucleotides read TGTGCCAGCAGTTACGTACAGGATGGCTACACCTTC. Amino acid sequence: CASSYVQDGYTF.

Here the CDR3 reads CASSLQGVEQYF. In nucleotides, the CDR3 is TGTGCCAGCAGCTTACAGGGGGTCGAGCAGTACTTC. The chain carries TRBV12-3 or TRBV12-4 and TRBJ2-7, with 8 bases matching TRBD1. There are 12 residues in the CDR3. Trimming at V came to 6 bases and at J to 6 bases, leaving 4 bases not matched to a gene.

This chain joins TRBV4-1 and TRBJ1-5; 7 bases match TRBD1. This CDR3 contains 16 residues. The V gene end was trimmed by 2 bases and the J gene end by 3 bases; junction bases not matched to a gene: 7. Germline V gene lookup returns CDR1 MGHRA and CDR2 YSYEKL. CDR3: CASSQPRQGFNQPQHF. The CDR3 nucleotides read TGCGCCAGCAGCCAACCCCGACAGGGCTTCAATCAGCCCCAGCATTTT.

The chain combines TRBV3-1 (or the pseudogene TRBV3-2) with TRBJ2-3; TRBD2 is a possible D gene (6 bases). The CDR3 has 14 residues. CDR1 is LGHDT and CDR2 is YNNKEL in the germline V gene (reference sequence). V was cut by 5 bases and J by 4 bases, with 13 bases left in between. CDR3 protein: CASSATSWADTQYF. The CDR3 nucleotides are TGTGCCAGCAGCGCGACTAGTTGGGCAGATACGCAGTATTTT.

The chain combines TRBV18 with TRBJ1-1; 10 nucleotides align to TRBD1. J gave up 5 bases and V 3 bases, and 9 bases lay outside the gene matches. There are 16 residues in the CDR3. Germline V gene sequence: CDR1 KGHSH, CDR2 LQKENI. CDR3 sequence: CASSPGGQGRGTEAFF. The CDR3 DNA sequence: TGTGCCAGCTCACCGGGGGGACAGGGGAGGGGAACTGAAGCTTTCTTT.

V and J are TRBV18 and TRBJ2-7; tentatively, D is TRBD2 (5 bases). This CDR3 is 12 amino acids long. V shed 4 bases and J shed 3 bases, with 7 bases lying between them. Germline CDR1 KGHSH, CDR2 LQKENI. The CDR3 nucleotides are TGTGCCAGCTCACGACGGGACTACGAGCAGTACTTC. Protein sequence: CASSRRDYEQYF.

The genes are TRBV5-5 and TRBJ2-7, with a tentative D call TRBD2 (5 bases). The CDR3 has 14 amino acids. Germline lookup yields CDR1 SGHKS and CDR2 YYEKEE (reference sequence). V lost 0 bases to trimming and J lost 3 bases, with 10 bases between them. The CDR3 is CASSLAEASYEQYF. CDR3 in DNA: TGTGCCAGCAGCTTGGCGGAGGCCAGCTACGAGCAGTACTTC.

The rearrangement uses TRBV12-5 and TRBJ2-7, with 9 positions matching TRBD2. V lost 1 base and J lost 1; bases outside the gene matches: 5. CDR3 size: 16 residues. Germline V gives CDR1 LGHNT, CDR2 FRNRAP. CDR3 residues: CASGLGLADISYEQYF. The CDR3 DNA reads TGTGCTAGTGGTTTGGGACTAGCGGACATATCCTACGAGCAGTACTTC.